The 9 T cell receptor beta chains in this list originate from one sample, sequenced in a study of blood T cell repertoires in COVID-19. Sequenced by immunoSEQ multiplex PCR; TCRdb stores in-frame clones only, minus some. The table shows some 87,000 clones, with roughly 80% occurring only once. The sequenced sample consisted of peripheral blood. The source is a woman between 65 and 79 years old with active or convalescent COVID-19.

The rearrangement joins TRBV7-2 to TRBJ2-1, with TRBD1 matching over 9 bases. The CDR3 extends over 13 amino acids. Germline CDR1 and CDR2: SGHTA and FQGNSA. J was trimmed by 8 bases and V by 5 bases; bases with no gene match: 4. CDR3 in DNA: TGTGCCAGCAGCGGGCGGACAGGGGATGAGCAGTTCTTC. This sequence encodes CASSGRTGDEQFF.

This sequence joins TRBV5-8 and TRBJ1-1, with D unresolved. The CDR3 covers 13 residues. V lost 2 bases and J 1 base, leaving 6 bases between the germline ends. The germline gives CDR1 SGHTS, CDR2 YDEGEE. CDR3 amino acids: CASSFGENTEAFF. CDR3 sequence (DNA): TGTGCCAGCAGCTTCGGGGAGAACACTGAAGCTTTCTTT.

This clone was detected a few times. The V and J genes are TRBV27 and TRBJ2-7, with 7 positions matching TRBD1. This CDR3 is 14 amino acids long. Trimming cost V 7 bases and J 4 bases; bases outside gene matches: 10. Germline V CDR1 and CDR2: MNHEY, SMNVEV (reference sequence). The DNA for the CDR3 is TGTGCCAGCAACCGTGAGGGACAGACATACGAGCAGTACTTC. Translating it yields CASNREGQTYEQYF.

The chain joins TRBV4-2 to TRBJ2-5; 11 bases align to TRBD2. V was pared by 5 bases and J by 3 bases, with 5 bases of the junction left unmatched. The length of the CDR3 is 15 residues. Germline V gene lookup returns CDR1 LGHNA and CDR2 YNFKEQ. The CDR3 nucleotides read TGTGCCAGCAGCTCACTAGCGGGGGCCGAAGAGACCCAGTACTTC. Its protein product is CASSSLAGAEETQYF.

This clone has just one count. In nucleotides, the CDR3 is TGTGCCAGCAGCTCGGGACAGGGCTTTACGAGCACAGATACGCAGTATTTT. Its protein is CASSSGQGFTSTDTQYF. V gene TRBV7-9 combines with J gene TRBJ2-3; 9 nucleotides agree with TRBD1. The CDR3 extends over 17 amino acids. Germline V gene lookup returns CDR1 SEHNR and CDR2 FQNEAQ (reference sequence). Trimming cost V 4 bases and J 0 bases; bases outside gene matches: 8.

The V call is TRBV19, the J call TRBJ2-2, with D uncertain. This CDR3 has 19 amino acids. In germline, CDR1 is LNHDA, CDR2 SQIVND (reference sequence). V lost 3 bases to trimming and J lost 4 bases, with 24 bases between them. DNA of the CDR3: TGTGCCAGTAGTATGGGTATCGCGCAGGCCCTTATTGTCACCGGGGAGCTGTTTTTT. Its protein product is CASSMGIAQALIVTGELFF. The full variable domain, its missing parts supplied by reference TRBV19 and TRBJ2-2, is DGGITQSPKYLFRKEGQNVTLSCEQNLNHDAMYWYRQDPGQGLRLIYYSQIVNDFQKGDIAEGYSVSREKKESFPLTVTSAQKNPTAFYLCASSMGIAQALIVTGELFFGEGSRLTVL.

The chain has TRBV24-1 and TRBJ2-2; TRBD2 agrees at 13 bases. The trim removed 3 bases at V and 7 bases at J, leaving 7 bases unmatched. Germline V gene data show CDR1 as KGHDR and CDR2 as SFDVKD. This CDR3 has 17 residues. The CDR3 DNA sequence: TGTGCCACCAGTGATCCTGGACTAGCGGGGGAGGGCGGGGAGCTGTTTTTT. Translating it yields CATSDPGLAGEGGELFF.

The rearrangement links TRBV24-1 to TRBJ2-2; 8 bases map to TRBD2. The CDR3 spans 14 residues. With 5 bases clipped from V and 6 bases from J, the junction kept 4 bases outside the gene matches. Germline CDR1 KGHDR, CDR2 SFDVKD. In nucleotides, the CDR3 is TGTGCCACCAGTGGGAGACTAGCGTCCGGGGAGCTGTTTTTT. This sequence encodes CATSGRLASGELFF.

The rearrangement uses TRBV5-1 and TRBJ1-4, with D possibly being TRBD1 (6 bases). The CDR3 is 16 amino acids. V lost 2 bases and J 7 bases, leaving 18 bases between the germline ends. Germline V CDR1 and CDR2: SGHRS, YFSETQ. CDR3 DNA sequence: TGCGCCAGCAGCTTAGACCCCGGGACAAGGAGTGAAAAACTGTTTTTT. This encodes CASSLDPGTRSEKLFF.